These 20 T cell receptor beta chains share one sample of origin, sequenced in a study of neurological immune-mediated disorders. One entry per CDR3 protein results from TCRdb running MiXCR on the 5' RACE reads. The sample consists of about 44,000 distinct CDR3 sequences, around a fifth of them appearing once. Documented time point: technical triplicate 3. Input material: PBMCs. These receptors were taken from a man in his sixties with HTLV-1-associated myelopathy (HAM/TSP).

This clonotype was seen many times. The CDR3 protein is CASSQRQGVNEQYF. As DNA, the CDR3 is TGTGCCAGCAGTCAACGACAGGGGGTGAACGAGCAGTACTTC. The chain couples TRBV27 to TRBJ2-7, with 9 bases matching TRBD1. The CDR3 extends over 14 amino acids. Losses at the gene ends were 5 bases for V and 5 bases for J; bases not matched to a gene: 7. Germline lookup yields CDR1 MNHEY and CDR2 SMNVEV (reference sequence).

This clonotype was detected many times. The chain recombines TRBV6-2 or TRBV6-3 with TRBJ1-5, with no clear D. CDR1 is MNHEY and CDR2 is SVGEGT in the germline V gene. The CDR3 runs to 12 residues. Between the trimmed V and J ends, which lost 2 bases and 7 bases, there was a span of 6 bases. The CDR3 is CASSYDAQPQHF. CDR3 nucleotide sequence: TGTGCCAGCAGTTACGATGCCCAGCCCCAGCATTTT.

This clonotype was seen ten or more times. The CDR3 region has the DNA TGCGCCAGCAGCCACGGGTGGGGGGGCACAGATACGCAGTATTTT. Its translation is CASSHGWGGTDTQYF. The rearrangement links TRBV5-1 to TRBJ2-3; weak D call: TRBD2 (6 bases). CDR1 is SGHRS and CDR2 is YFSETQ in the germline V gene. CDR3 length equals 15 residues. V was shortened by 4 bases and J by 1 base, with 13 bases between the two germline ends.

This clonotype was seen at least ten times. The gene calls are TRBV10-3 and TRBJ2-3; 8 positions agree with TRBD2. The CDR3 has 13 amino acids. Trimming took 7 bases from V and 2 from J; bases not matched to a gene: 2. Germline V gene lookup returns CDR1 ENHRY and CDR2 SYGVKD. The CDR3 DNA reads TGTGCCATCAAACTAGCGGACACAGATACGCAGTATTTT. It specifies CAIKLADTDTQYF.

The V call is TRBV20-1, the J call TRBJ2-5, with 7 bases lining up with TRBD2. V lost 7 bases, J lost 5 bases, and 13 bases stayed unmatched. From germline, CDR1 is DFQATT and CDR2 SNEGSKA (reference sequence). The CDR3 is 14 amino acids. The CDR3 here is CSDRGPAGKETQYF. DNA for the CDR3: TGCAGTGATAGGGGACCAGCGGGGAAGGAGACCCAGTACTTC.

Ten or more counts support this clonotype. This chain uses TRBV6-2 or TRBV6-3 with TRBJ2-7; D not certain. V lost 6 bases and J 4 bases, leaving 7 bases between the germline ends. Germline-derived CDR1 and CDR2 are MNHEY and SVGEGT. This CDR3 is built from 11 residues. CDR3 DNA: TGTGCCAGCAGCGTAGGGTACGAGCAGTACTTC. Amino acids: CASSVGYEQYF.

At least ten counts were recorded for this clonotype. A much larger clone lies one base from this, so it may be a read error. CDR3: CASSLDRGNEQYF. CDR3 DNA: TGCGCCAGCAGCTTGGACAGGGGCAACGAGCAGTACTTC. The gene calls are TRBV5-1 and TRBJ2-7, with 7 bases matching TRBD1. Germline CDR1 reads SGHRS; CDR2 reads YFSETQ. J lost 5 bases, V lost 0 bases, and 2 bases had no gene match. The CDR3 has 13 amino acids.

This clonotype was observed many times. The CDR3 is CSASRGEEQFF. The CDR3 DNA reads as TGCAGTGCTAGTCGGGGGGAGGAGCAGTTCTTC. This chain uses TRBV20-1 with TRBJ2-1, with 7 positions matching TRBD2. CDR1 and CDR2 (germline): DFQATT, SNEGSKA (reference sequence). The CDR3 runs 11 residues. V shed 3 bases and J 10 bases; nucleotides not matched to a gene: 3.

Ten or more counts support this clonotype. The CDR3 spells CSARNWGTGTDNEQFF. The CDR3 DNA reads as TGCAGTGCTAGAAATTGGGGTACAGGGACCGACAATGAGCAGTTCTTC. The chain employs TRBV20-1 and TRBJ2-1, with D maybe TRBD1 (6 bases). The V end was cut by 2 bases, the J end by 5 bases, with 19 bases between. This CDR3 has 16 residues. Germline assignment: CDR1 DFQATT and CDR2 SNEGSKA (reference sequence).

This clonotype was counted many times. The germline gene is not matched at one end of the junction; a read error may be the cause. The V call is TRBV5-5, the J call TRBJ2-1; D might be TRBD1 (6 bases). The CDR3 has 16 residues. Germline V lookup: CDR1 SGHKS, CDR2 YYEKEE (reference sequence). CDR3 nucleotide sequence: TGTGCCAGCAGCTTGGTGCCAGGGGACCTCTACTATGAGCAGTTCTTC. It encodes CASSLVPGDLYYEQFF.

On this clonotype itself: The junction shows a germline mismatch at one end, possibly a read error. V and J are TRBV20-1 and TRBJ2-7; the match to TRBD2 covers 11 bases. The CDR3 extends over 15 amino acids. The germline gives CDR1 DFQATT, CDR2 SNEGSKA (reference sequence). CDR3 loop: CSARDPTSGAYERCF. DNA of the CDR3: TGCAGTGCTAGAGATCCGACTAGCGGGGCCTACGAGCGGTGCTTC.

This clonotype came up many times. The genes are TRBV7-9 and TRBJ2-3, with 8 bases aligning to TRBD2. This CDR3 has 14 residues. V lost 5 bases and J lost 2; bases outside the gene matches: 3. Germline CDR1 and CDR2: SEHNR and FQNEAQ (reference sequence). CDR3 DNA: TGTGCCAGCAGCACTAGCGGCTTCACAGATACGCAGTATTTT. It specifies CASSTSGFTDTQYF. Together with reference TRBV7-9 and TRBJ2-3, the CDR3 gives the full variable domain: DTGVSQNPRHKITKRGQNVTFRCDPISEHNRLYWYRQTLGQGPEFLTYFQNEAQLEKSRLLSDRFSAERPKGSFSTLEIQRTEQGDSAMYLCASSTSGFTDTQYFGPGTRLTVL.

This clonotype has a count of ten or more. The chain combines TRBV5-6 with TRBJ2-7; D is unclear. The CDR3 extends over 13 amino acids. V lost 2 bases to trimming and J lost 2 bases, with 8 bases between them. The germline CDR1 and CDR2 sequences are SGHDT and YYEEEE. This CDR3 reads CASSFTGPYEQYF. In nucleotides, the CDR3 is TGTGCCAGCAGCTTCACCGGACCCTACGAGCAGTACTTC.

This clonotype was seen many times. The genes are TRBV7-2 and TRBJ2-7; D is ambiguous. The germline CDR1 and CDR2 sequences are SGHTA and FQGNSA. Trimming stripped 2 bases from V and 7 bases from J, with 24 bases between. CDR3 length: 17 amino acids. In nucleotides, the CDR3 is TGTGCCAGCAGCTTAAGACGGACGGCAGACCGGGCGAGGGAGCAGTACTTC. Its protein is CASSLRRTADRAREQYF.

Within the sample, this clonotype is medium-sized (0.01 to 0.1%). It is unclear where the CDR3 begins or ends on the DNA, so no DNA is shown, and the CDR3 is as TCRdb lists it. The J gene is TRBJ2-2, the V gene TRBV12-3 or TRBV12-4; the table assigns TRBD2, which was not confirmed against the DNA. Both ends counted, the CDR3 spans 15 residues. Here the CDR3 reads CASSFVGGGTGEVFF.

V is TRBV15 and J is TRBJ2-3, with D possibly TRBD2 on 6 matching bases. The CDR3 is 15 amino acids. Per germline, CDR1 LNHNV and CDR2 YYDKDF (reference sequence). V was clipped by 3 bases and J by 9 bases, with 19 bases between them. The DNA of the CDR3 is TGTGCCACCAGCAGGTTTTTTGATAGCGGAGGAACGCAGTATTTT. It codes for CATSRFFDSGGTQYF.

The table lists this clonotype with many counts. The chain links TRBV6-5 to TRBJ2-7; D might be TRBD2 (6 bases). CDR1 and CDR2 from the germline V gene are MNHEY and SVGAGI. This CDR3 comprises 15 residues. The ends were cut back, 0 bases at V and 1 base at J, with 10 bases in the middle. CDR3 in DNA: TGTGCCAGCAGTTACTCGGATAGCGGTTCCTACGAGCAGTACTTC. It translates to CASSYSDSGSYEQYF.

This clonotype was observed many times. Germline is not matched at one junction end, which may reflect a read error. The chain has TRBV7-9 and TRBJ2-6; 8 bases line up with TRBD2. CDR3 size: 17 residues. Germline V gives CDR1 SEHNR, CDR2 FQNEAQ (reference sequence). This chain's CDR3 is CASSLAGTHSGANVLTF. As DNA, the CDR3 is TGTGCCAGCAGCCTAGCGGGCACCCACTCTGGGGCCAACGTCCTGACTTTC.

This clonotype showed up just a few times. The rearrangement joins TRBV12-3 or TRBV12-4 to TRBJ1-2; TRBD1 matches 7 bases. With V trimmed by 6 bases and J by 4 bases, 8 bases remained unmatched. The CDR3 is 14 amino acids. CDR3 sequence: CASRPTGLGYGYTF. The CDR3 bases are TGTGCCAGCAGGCCGACAGGGTTGGGCTATGGCTACACCTTC.

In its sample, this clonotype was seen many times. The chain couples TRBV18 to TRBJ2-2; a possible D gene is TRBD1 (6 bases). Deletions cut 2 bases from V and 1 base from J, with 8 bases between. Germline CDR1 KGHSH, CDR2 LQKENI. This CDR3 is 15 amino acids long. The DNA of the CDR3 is TGTGCCAGCTCACCAGGGACAAAGAACACCGGGGAGCTGTTTTTT. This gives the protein CASSPGTKNTGELFF.